This T cell receptor (beta chain) was identified during a study of cytomegalovirus exposure and HLA in healthy donors. The study, taken as a whole, reports: It was assumed in the presence/absence analyses that sequencing depth was roughly uniform across donors. Available immune exposure information covered CMV serostatus only.

Likely unrecorded immune exposures existed in these nominally healthy donors. 60 Vbeta and 13 Jbeta primers were used in PCR. Repertoires were generated with immunoSEQ multiplex PCR, while TCRdb's copy carries only in-frame clones and drops some. The table includes 100,000 to 150,000 clones, 76% detected once. A note on this clone: What it binds is unknown.

This CDR3 has 14 amino acids. Trimming pared 0 bases from V and 2 bases from J, leaving 7 bases between. Germline CDR1 and CDR2: SNHLY and FYNNEI. The sequenced sample consisted of PBMCs. This TCR was recovered from a man in his forties or fifties in good health and CMV-seronegative. The chain recombines TRBV2 with TRBJ2-5; D is ambiguous. CDR3 sequence (DNA): TGTGCCAGCAGTGAAGCTGAGAGTCAAGAGACCCAGTACTTC. The encoded protein is CASSEAESQETQYF.